A single sample is the source of the 11 T cell receptor beta chains below, sequenced in a study of blood T cell repertoires in COVID-19. TCRdb's copy holds only in-frame clones and misses some; the assay was immunoSEQ multiplex PCR. This table holds under 200,000 clones, 70% to 90% found once. Input material: peripheral blood. The source of these receptors is a man aged 40-50 years with active or convalescent COVID-19.

V usage is TRBV11-3 and J usage is TRBJ1-1; the D gene is possibly TRBD1 (5 bases). Germline V CDR1 and CDR2: SGHNT, YENEEA. This CDR3 spans 17 amino acids. V lost 5 bases to trimming and J lost 1 base, with 20 bases between them. The CDR3 DNA reads TGTGCCAGCAGCCCCAGGGCAGGGCTAACGAGGAACACTGAAGCTTTCTTT. Its protein product is CASSPRAGLTRNTEAFF.

This clone was found once. The same CDR3 is also encoded by other DNA sequences in this sample. The chain combines TRBV12-3 or TRBV12-4 with TRBJ1-5; D gene unclear. CDR3 size: 13 residues. Trimming shortened V by 1 base and J by 6 bases, and 7 bases separated the two germline ends. Here the CDR3 DNA reads TGTGCCAGCAGTTTAGGCGGTGGTCAGCCCCAGCATTTT. Residues: CASSLGGGQPQHF.

The chain links TRBV19 to TRBJ1-3, with D possibly matching TRBD1 (5 bases). CDR3 length: 14 amino acids. Per germline, CDR1 LNHDA and CDR2 SQIVND (reference sequence). Between the trimmed V and J ends, which lost 3 bases and 4 bases, there was a span of 10 bases. In nucleotides, the CDR3 is TGTGCCAGTAGTATTGGAGGGGCCGGAAACACCATATATTTT. Protein product: CASSIGGAGNTIYF.

This clone occurred once. The chain employs TRBV7-2 and TRBJ1-5, with TRBD1 matching 9 bases. The CDR3 contains 13 residues. CDR1 SGHTA and CDR2 FQGNSA come from the germline V gene. The ends lost 6 bases at V and 7 bases at J; junction bases unmatched: 4. The CDR3 region is CASRMTGGQPQHF. In DNA, the CDR3 is TGTGCCAGCAGGATGACAGGGGGACAGCCCCAGCATTTT.

This rearrangement joins TRBV7-9 to TRBJ1-3; D call uncertain. Germline values: CDR1 SEHNR, CDR2 FQNEAQ (reference sequence). Trimming shortened V by 4 bases and J by 4 bases, and 11 bases separated the two germline ends. CDR3 length: 14 residues. The chain's CDR3 is CASSSLLAGNTIYF. In nucleotides, the CDR3 is TGTGCCAGCAGCTCACTACTAGCGGGAAACACCATATATTTT. Drawing the rest from reference TRBV7-9 and TRBJ1-3, the complete variable domain is DTGVSQNPRHKITKRGQNVTFRCDPISEHNRLYWYRQTLGQGPEFLTYFQNEAQLEKSRLLSDRFSAERPKGSFSTLEIQRTEQGDSAMYLCASSSLLAGNTIYFGEGSWLTVV.

The chain couples TRBV11-3 to TRBJ1-4; 9 bases align to TRBD1. Trimming at V came to 3 bases and at J to 7 bases, leaving 3 bases not matched to a gene. The CDR3 has 14 amino acids. Germline V gene lookup returns CDR1 SGHNT and CDR2 YENEEA. The CDR3 DNA sequence: TGTGCCAGCAGCTTGCGGACAGGGGTTGAAAAACTGTTTTTT. Translation gives CASSLRTGVEKLFF.

V and J are TRBV6-1 and TRBJ2-1, with D perhaps matching TRBD1 (6 bases). From germline, CDR1 is MNHNS and CDR2 SASEGT. V dropped 2 bases and J dropped 7 bases, with 15 bases sitting between them. This CDR3 contains 15 residues. Written as DNA, the CDR3 is TGTGCCAGCAGTGAATCGTCAGGGGTGCGGAATGAGCAGTTCTTC. Protein: CASSESSGVRNEQFF.

This chain uses TRBV24-1 with TRBJ2-1; 8 nucleotides line up with TRBD1. Unmatched junction bases numbered 3, after V lost 6 bases and J lost 9 bases. The V gene's germline CDR1 is KGHDR and CDR2 SFDVKD. The CDR3 runs to 12 residues. CDR3 bases: TGTGCCACCAGTTCAGGGGGCCGTGAGCAGTTCTTC. Amino acid sequence: CATSSGGREQFF.

The genes are TRBV27 and TRBJ2-6; 10 bases align to TRBD1. Germline CDR1 MNHEY, CDR2 SMNVEV (reference sequence). V lost 6 bases, J lost 0 bases, and 5 bases stayed unmatched. The CDR3 sequence is 17 residues long. This chain's CDR3 is CASSRDRGDSGANVLTF. CDR3 nucleotides: TGTGCCAGCAGCAGGGACAGGGGAGACTCTGGGGCCAACGTCCTGACTTTC.

The chain is built from TRBV11-2 and TRBJ2-7, with a possible D match to TRBD2 (6 bases). The CDR3 consists of 13 residues. Trimming left V 5 bases short and J 2 bases short, with 10 bases between. The germline V gene has CDR1 SGHAT and CDR2 FQNNGV. The CDR3 is CASSVGGPYEQYF. DNA for the CDR3: TGTGCCAGCAGCGTCGGGGGACCCTACGAGCAGTACTTC.

The J gene is TRBJ1-2, the V gene TRBV6-2 or TRBV6-3; D uncertain. V lost 5 bases to trimming and J lost 7 bases, with 14 bases between them. The CDR3 covers 13 residues. Germline V gene sequence: CDR1 MNHEY, CDR2 SVGEGT. The chain's CDR3 is CASSPDAASGYTF. In DNA, the CDR3 is TGTGCCAGCAGTCCCGATGCGGCTAGTGGCTACACCTTC.